Given below is one T cell receptor beta chain in context. Measured with immunoSEQ multiplex PCR; TCRdb has only the in-frame clones, and not every one. The sample gives roughly 65,000 clones, about 90% of which show up once; 0.8% to 0.9% is in the top ten. The data are from a study of OX40 agonist ivuxolimab in advanced cancers. The CDR3 length is 14 residues. Germline loops: CDR1 GTSNPN, CDR2 SVGIG (reference sequence). Deletions cut 2 bases from V and 0 bases from J, with 8 bases between. This chain links TRBV30 with TRBJ1-3; D not certain. The sample here was CD4+ or CD8+ T cells sorted from blood, taken in a trial of the OX40 agonist ivuxolimab. The sequence was obtained from an adult with an advanced solid tumor such as melanoma, head and neck, liver or kidney cancer. The CDR3 here is CAWSRASSGNTIYF. CDR3 coding DNA: TGTGCCTGGAGTCGGGCCTCCTCTGGAAACACCATATATTTT.